A selection of T cell receptor beta chains follows, all from one sample in a study of OX40 agonist ivuxolimab in advanced cancers. TCRdb keeps only in-frame clones here, not all; method: immunoSEQ multiplex PCR. Of about 58,000 clones listed, around 85% are singletons. The sample consisted of CD4+ or CD8+ T cells sorted from blood, taken in a trial of the OX40 agonist ivuxolimab. The source is an adult with an advanced solid tumor such as melanoma, head and neck, liver or kidney cancer. CDR3s include the opening cysteine and the closing phenylalanine or tryptophan. The order of the fields is V gene, D gene, clone size, J gene, CDR3 protein, CDR3 DNA. A D gene is named only where the DNA matches it firmly. Clone size is shown for a subset of rows, as once, few, many or a class of expanded clone.

TRBV5-8	-	-	TRBJ1-5	CASSPTDGNQPQHF	TGTGCCAGCAGCCCTACAGACGGAAATCAGCCCCAGCATTTT
TRBV19	-	-	TRBJ2-2	CAIRTSNTGELFF	TGTGCCATTAGGACATCGAACACCGGGGAGCTGTTTTTT
TRBV5-6	TRBD1	-	TRBJ2-7	CASSLRGTGVYEQYF	TGTGCCAGCAGCTTAAGGGGGACAGGGGTGTACGAGCAGTACTTC
TRBV29-1	-	once	TRBJ1-5	CSVAGYSNQPQHF	TGCAGCGTTGCGGGGTATAGCAATCAGCCCCAGCATTTT
TRBV27	-	once	TRBJ2-2	CASSFRGKVSGELFF	TGTGCCAGCAGTTTTAGGGGGAAGGTCTCCGGGGAGCTGTTTTTT
TRBV27	TRBD1	-	TRBJ1-1	CASSSRGRKAFF	TGTGCCAGCAGTTCCAGGGGGCGAAAAGCTTTCTTT
TRBV6-5	TRBD2	-	TRBJ2-7	CASSWWEGFEQYF	TGTGCCAGCAGTTGGTGGGAGGGATTCGAGCAGTACTTC
TRBV6-4	-	few	TRBJ2-2	CASRPRANTGELFF	TGTGCCAGCAGACCCCGGGCCAACACCGGGGAGCTGTTTTTT
TRBV6-7	-	-	TRBJ1-2	CASTYKFRPRRSYGYTF	TGTGCCAGCACTTACAAATTCAGGCCCCGCCGTTCCTATGGCTACACCTTC
TRBV29-1	-	-	TRBJ2-7	CSVQGLTPYEQYF	TGCAGCGTTCAAGGGCTAACTCCCTACGAGCAGTACTTC
TRBV10-3	-	-	TRBJ2-1	CAISEGVGNEQFF	TGTGCCATCAGTGAGGGGGTTGGCAATGAGCAGTTCTTC
TRBV7-8	-	-	TRBJ2-2	CASSLVMSWELFF	TGTGCCAGCAGCTTAGTGATGTCCTGGGAGCTGTTTTTT
TRBV5-4	-	-	TRBJ2-5	CASSQSTREQETQYF	TGTGCCAGCAGTCAGTCCACTAGAGAACAAGAGACCCAGTACTTC
TRBV10-3	-	-	TRBJ2-2	CATGDVTGELFF	TGTGCCACCGGAGATGTCACCGGGGAGCTGTTTTTT
TRBV6-6	-	-	TRBJ1-3	CASSSRTDSGNTIYF	TGTGCCAGCAGTTCTAGGACAGATTCTGGAAACACCATATATTTT
TRBV28	-	-	TRBJ1-4	CASSLFGGITTNEKLFF	TGTGCCAGCAGTTTGTTTGGGGGAATCACAACTAATGAAAAACTGTTTTTT
TRBV18	-	-	TRBJ2-2	CASRPREPQGGELFF	TGTGCCAGCAGACCAAGGGAACCGCAAGGCGGGGAGCTGTTTTTT
TRBV7-7	-	-	TRBJ2-6	CASSRGTGGANVLTF	TGTGCTAGCAGTAGGGGAACAGGAGGGGCCAACGTCCTGACTTTC
TRBV19	-	-	TRBJ1-3	CASSIGGNTIYF	TGTGCCAGTAGTATAGGGGGAAACACCATATATTTT
TRBV7-8	-	-	TRBJ2-5	CASTLDRQETQYF	TGTGCCAGCACCCTAGACAGACAAGAGACCCAGTACTTC
TRBV10-3	TRBD2	-	TRBJ2-7	CASTFTSAGTYEQYF	TGTGCCAGCACCTTCACTAGCGCGGGAACCTACGAGCAGTACTTC
TRBV20-1	-	-	TRBJ2-5	CSARTQETQYF	TGCAGTGCTAGGACCCAAGAGACCCAGTACTTC
TRBV9	TRBD2	-	TRBJ2-7	CASSVGSSGSNEQYF	TGTGCCAGCAGCGTAGGCTCTAGCGGGAGTAACGAGCAGTACTTC
TRBV4-1	-	-	TRBJ2-5	CASSLDPRGTQYF	TGCGCCAGCAGCCTAGACCCTCGGGGGACCCAGTACTTC
TRBV7-9	-	-	TRBJ2-7	CASSLKSYEQYF	TGTGCCAGCAGCTTGAAATCCTACGAGCAGTACTTC
TRBV19	TRBD1	-	TRBJ1-2	CASSIRTGVLYGYTF	TGTGCCAGTAGTATACGGACAGGGGTGCTCTATGGCTACACCTTC
TRBV9	-	once	TRBJ1-3	CASSNHPGRAGNTIYF	TGTGCCAGCAGCAATCATCCGGGACGCGCTGGAAACACCATATATTTT
TRBV7-9	TRBD1	-	TRBJ2-7	CASSLWTGTAYEQYF	TGTGCCAGCAGCTTGTGGACAGGGACGGCCTACGAGCAGTACTTC
TRBV4-1	TRBD2	few	TRBJ2-7	CASSRAATSAYEQYF	TGCGCCAGCAGCCGAGCCGCGACTAGCGCCTACGAGCAGTACTTC
TRBV11-3	-	-	TRBJ2-2	CASSLAPGELFF	TGTGCCAGCAGCTTAGCCCCCGGGGAGCTGTTTTTT
TRBV7-9	-	-	TRBJ2-3	CASSLGDISTDTQYF	TGTGCCAGCAGCTTAGGGGATATCTCCACAGATACGCAGTATTTT
TRBV2	-	-	TRBJ2-5	CASSAISWKETQYF	TGTGCCAGCAGTGCAATTAGCTGGAAAGAGACCCAGTACTTC
TRBV18	-	few	TRBJ2-1	CASVTGDPGPYNEQFF	TGTGCCAGTGTGACAGGAGATCCGGGGCCTTACAATGAGCAGTTCTTC
TRBV7-8	-	once	TRBJ1-1	CASSLSSGLAGTEAFF	TGTGCCAGCAGCTTATCATCAGGGCTAGCGGGCACTGAAGCTTTCTTT
TRBV7-2	-	-	TRBJ2-5	CASSSEETQYF	TGTGCCAGCAGCTCTGAAGAGACCCAGTACTTC
TRBV5-6	-	-	TRBJ1-2	CASSLLSSEANYGYTF	TGTGCCAGCAGCTTGTTATCTTCGGAAGCTAACTATGGCTACACCTTC
TRBV19	-	-	TRBJ2-7	CASSETGISYEQYF	TGTGCCAGTAGTGAAACGGGGATCTCCTACGAGCAGTACTTC
TRBV7-2	-	-	TRBJ2-1	CASSLAWGAYDEQFF	TGTGCCAGCAGCTTAGCTTGGGGGGCCTACGATGAGCAGTTCTTC
TRBV7-7	-	-	TRBJ2-5	CASSLSYQETQYF	TGTGCTAGCAGCTTATCTTACCAAGAGACCCAGTACTTC
TRBV6-5	-	-	TRBJ2-7	CASSYWQTYEQYF	TGTGCCAGCAGTTACTGGCAGACCTACGAGCAGTACTTC
TRBV10-3	-	-	TRBJ2-4	CAIKGDTKNIQYF	TGTGCCATCAAGGGGGATACCAAAAACATTCAGTACTTC
TRBV7-8	-	-	TRBJ2-5	CASSLERKGAQYF	TGTGCCAGCAGCTTAGAAAGGAAGGGCGCCCAGTACTTC
TRBV30	-	-	TRBJ2-5	CAWSGFGRTVRETQYF	TGTGCCTGGAGTGGGTTTGGCAGGACTGTCAGGGAGACCCAGTACTTC
TRBV10-3	TRBD1	-	TRBJ1-1	CAISDLDRGRGGTEAFF	TGTGCCATCAGTGATCTGGACAGGGGCAGAGGTGGCACTGAAGCTTTCTTT
TRBV21-1	-	-	TRBJ2-1	CASRPIRGRERRSSYNEQFF	TGTGCCAGCAGGCCCATCCGGGGGCGGGAGCGACGGAGCTCCTACAATGAGCAGTTCTTC
TRBV6-1	TRBD1	-	TRBJ2-2	CASSVTGVGTGELFF	TGTGCCAGCAGTGTGACAGGGGTGGGCACCGGGGAGCTGTTTTTT
TRBV9	TRBD1	-	TRBJ2-7	CASSVGTGGIYEQYF	TGTGCCAGCAGCGTGGGGACAGGGGGAATATACGAGCAGTACTTC
TRBV5-5	-	-	TRBJ1-3	CASIQAPSSGNTIYF	TGTGCCAGCATCCAGGCCCCAAGCTCTGGAAACACCATATATTTT
TRBV25-1	TRBD1	-	TRBJ2-3	CASRDTQGVTDTQYF	TGTGCCAGCAGAGACACTCAGGGGGTTACAGATACGCAGTATTTT
TRBV4-2	-	once	TRBJ2-1	CASSQDDHQNNEQFF	TGTGCCAGCAGCCAAGATGACCACCAAAACAATGAGCAGTTCTTC